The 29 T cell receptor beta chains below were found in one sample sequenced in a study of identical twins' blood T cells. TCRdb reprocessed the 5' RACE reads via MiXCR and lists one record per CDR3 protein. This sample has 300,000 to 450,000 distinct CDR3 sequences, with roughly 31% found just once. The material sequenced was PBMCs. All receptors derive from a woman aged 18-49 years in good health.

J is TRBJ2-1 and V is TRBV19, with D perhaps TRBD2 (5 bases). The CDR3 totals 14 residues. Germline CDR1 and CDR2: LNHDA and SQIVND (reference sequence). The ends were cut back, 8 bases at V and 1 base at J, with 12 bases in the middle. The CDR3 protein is CASSGVVSYNEQFF. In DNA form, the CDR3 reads TGTGCCAGTTCCGGGGTGGTTTCCTACAATGAGCAGTTCTTC.

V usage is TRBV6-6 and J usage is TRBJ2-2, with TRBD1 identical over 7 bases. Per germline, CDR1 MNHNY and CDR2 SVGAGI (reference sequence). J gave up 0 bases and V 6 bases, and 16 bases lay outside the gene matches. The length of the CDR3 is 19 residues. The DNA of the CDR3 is TGTGCCAGCAGCCGCATAGCCGGGACAGCTAACGCGAACACCGGGGAGCTGTTTTTT. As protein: CASSRIAGTANANTGELFF.

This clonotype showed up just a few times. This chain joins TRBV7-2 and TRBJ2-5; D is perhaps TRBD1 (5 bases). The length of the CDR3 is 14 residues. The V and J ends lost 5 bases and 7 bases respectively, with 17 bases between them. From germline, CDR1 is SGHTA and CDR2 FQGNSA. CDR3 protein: CASSQGIQGRTQYF. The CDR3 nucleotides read TGTGCCAGCAGCCAGGGTATTCAGGGCAGGACCCAGTACTTC.

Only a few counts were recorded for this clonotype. The CDR3 spells CASSYRDIGDNSPLHF. DNA of the CDR3: TGTGCCAGCAGTTACCGGGACATCGGGGATAATTCACCCCTCCACTTT. The V call is TRBV6-6, the J call TRBJ1-6; a possible D gene is TRBD1 (6 bases). This CDR3 contains 16 residues. CDR1 and CDR2 (germline): MNHNY, SVGAGI (reference sequence). The V end was cut by 2 bases, the J end by 5 bases, with 13 bases between.

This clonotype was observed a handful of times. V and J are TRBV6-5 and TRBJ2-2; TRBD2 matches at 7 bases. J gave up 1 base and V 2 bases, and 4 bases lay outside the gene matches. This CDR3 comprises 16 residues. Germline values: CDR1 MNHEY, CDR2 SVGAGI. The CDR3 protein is CASSYGLAVNTGELFF. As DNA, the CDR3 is TGTGCCAGCAGTTACGGGCTAGCGGTGAACACCGGGGAGCTGTTTTTT.

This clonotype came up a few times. CDR3 residues: CSASYQRGRFSEQYF. CDR3 sequence (DNA): TGCAGTGCTAGTTATCAACGGGGGCGCTTTTCCGAGCAGTACTTC. The chain is built from TRBV20-1 and TRBJ2-7, with D tentatively TRBD1 or TRBD2 (6 bases each). Trimming pared 3 bases from V and 6 bases from J, leaving 21 bases between. Looked up from germline, CDR1 is DFQATT and CDR2 is SNEGSKA (reference sequence). The CDR3 runs to 15 residues.

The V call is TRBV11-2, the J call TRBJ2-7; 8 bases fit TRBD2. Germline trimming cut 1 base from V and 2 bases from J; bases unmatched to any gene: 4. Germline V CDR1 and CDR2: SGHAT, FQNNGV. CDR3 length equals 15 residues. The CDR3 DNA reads TGTGCCAGCAGCTTAGGAACGGGACTAGCCTACGAGCAGTACTTC. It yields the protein CASSLGTGLAYEQYF.

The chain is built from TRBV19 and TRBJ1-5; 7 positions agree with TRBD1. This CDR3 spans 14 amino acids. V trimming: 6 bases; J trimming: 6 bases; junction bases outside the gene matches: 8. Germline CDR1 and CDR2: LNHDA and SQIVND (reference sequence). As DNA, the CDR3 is TGTGCCAGTAGCAAGGGACAGCGGGGTCAGCCCCAGCATTTT. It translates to CASSKGQRGQPQHF.

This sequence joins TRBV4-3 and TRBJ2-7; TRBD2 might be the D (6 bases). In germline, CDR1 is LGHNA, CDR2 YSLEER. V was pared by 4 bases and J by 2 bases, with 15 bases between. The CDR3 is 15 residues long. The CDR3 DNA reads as TGCGCCAGCAGCCCAAATCGGGACTCGACCTACGAGCAGTACTTC. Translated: CASSPNRDSTYEQYF.

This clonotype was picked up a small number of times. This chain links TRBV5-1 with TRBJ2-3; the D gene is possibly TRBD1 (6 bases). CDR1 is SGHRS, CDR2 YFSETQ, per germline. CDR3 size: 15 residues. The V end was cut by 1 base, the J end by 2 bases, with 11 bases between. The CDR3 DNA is TGCGCCAGCAGCTTGAGGACAGTAGCCACAGATACGCAGTATTTT. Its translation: CASSLRTVATDTQYF.

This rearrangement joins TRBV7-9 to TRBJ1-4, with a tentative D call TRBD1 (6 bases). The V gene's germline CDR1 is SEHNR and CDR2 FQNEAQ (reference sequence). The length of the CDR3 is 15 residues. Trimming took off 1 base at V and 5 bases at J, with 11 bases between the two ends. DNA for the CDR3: TGTGCCAGCAGCTTAGTGGGGGGCGACAATGAAAAACTGTTTTTT. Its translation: CASSLVGGDNEKLFF. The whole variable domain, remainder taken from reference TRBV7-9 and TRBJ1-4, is DTGVSQNPRHKITKRGQNVTFRCDPISEHNRLYWYRQTLGQGPEFLTYFQNEAQLEKSRLLSDRFSAERPKGSFSTLEIQRTEQGDSAMYLCASSLVGGDNEKLFFGSGTQLSVL.

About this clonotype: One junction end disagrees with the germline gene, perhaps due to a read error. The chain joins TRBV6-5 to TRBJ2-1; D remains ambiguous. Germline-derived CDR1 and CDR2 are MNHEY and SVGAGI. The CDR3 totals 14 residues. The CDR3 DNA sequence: TGTGCCAGCAGGTACTACGGCTCCTACAATGAGCAGTTCTTC. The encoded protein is CASRYYGSYNEQFF.

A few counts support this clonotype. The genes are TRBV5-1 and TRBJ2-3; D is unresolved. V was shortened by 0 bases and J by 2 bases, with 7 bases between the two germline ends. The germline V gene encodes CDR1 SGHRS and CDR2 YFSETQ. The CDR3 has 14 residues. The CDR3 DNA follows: TGCGCCAGCAGCTTGGAAGTCTTCACAGATACGCAGTATTTT. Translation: CASSLEVFTDTQYF.

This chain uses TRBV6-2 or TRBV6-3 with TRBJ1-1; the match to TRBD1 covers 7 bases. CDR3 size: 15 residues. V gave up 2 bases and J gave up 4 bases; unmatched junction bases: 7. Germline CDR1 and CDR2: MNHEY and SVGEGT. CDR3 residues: CASSYPGGYATEAFF. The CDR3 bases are TGTGCCAGCAGTTACCCAGGGGGATATGCCACTGAAGCTTTCTTT.

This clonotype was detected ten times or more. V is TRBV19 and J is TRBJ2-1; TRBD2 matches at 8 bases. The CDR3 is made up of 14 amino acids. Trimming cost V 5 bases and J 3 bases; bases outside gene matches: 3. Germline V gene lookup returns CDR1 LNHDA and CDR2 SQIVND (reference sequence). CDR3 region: CASSESGSYNEQFF. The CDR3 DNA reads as TGTGCCAGTAGTGAAAGCGGGAGCTACAATGAGCAGTTCTTC.

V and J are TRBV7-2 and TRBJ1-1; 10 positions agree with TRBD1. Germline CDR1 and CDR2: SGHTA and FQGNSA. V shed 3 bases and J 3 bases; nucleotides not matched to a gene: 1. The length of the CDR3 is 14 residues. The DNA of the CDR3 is TGTGCCAGCAGCTTGACAGGGGGCTACACTGAAGCTTTCTTT. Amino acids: CASSLTGGYTEAFF.

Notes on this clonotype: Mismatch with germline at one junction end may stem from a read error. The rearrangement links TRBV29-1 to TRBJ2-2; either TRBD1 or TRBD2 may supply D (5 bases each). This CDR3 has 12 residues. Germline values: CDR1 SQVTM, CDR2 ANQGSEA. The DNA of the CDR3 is TGCAGCGTTGCCGGGATCGTGGGGGATCTGTTTTTT. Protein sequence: CSVAGIVGDLFF.

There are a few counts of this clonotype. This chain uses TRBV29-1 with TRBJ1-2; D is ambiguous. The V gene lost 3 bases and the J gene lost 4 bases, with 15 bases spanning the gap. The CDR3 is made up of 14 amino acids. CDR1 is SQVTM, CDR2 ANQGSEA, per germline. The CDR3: CSVDPLAQSYGYTF. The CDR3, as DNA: TGCAGCGTTGACCCCCTCGCCCAGTCCTATGGCTACACCTTC.

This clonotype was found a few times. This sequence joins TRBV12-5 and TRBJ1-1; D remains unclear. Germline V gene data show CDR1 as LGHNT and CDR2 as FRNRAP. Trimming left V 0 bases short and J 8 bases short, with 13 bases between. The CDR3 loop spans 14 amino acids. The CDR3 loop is CASGLVLGSGEAFF. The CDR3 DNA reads TGTGCTAGTGGTTTGGTATTAGGGTCGGGAGAAGCTTTCTTT.

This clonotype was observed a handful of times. CDR3 DNA sequence: TGTGCCAGCAGCCCACTGACCATCTCTGGAAACACCATATATTTT. Translation gives CASSPLTISGNTIYF. The V gene is TRBV7-9, the J gene TRBJ1-3; D is undetermined. This CDR3 is 15 amino acids long. The V end lost 5 bases, the J end lost 0 bases, and 11 bases lay between the germline ends. Looked up from germline, CDR1 is SEHNR and CDR2 is FQNEAQ (reference sequence).

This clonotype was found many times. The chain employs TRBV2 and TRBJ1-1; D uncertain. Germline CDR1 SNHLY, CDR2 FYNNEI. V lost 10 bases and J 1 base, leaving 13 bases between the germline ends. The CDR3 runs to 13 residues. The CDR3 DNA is TGTGCCACCCAAAGGGAGGGGAACACTGAAGCTTTCTTT. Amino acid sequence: CATQREGNTEAFF.

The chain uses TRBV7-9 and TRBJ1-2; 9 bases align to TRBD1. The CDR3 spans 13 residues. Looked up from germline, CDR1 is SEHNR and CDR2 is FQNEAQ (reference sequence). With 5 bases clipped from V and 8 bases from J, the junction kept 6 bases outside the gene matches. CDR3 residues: CASSENRGRGYTF. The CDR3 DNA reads TGTGCCAGCAGCGAAAACAGGGGGCGCGGCTACACCTTC.

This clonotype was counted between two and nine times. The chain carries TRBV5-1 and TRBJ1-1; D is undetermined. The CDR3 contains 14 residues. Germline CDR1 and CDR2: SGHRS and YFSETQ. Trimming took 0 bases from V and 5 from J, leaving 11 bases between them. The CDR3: CASSLVAGQTEAFF. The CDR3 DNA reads TGCGCCAGCAGCTTGGTGGCAGGCCAAACTGAAGCTTTCTTT.

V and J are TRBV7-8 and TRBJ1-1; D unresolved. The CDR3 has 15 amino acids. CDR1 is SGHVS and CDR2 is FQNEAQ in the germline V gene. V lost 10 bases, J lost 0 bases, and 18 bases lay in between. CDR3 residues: CANTLTPQMNTEAFF. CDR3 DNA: TGTGCCAACACCCTTACACCACAGATGAACACTGAAGCTTTCTTT.

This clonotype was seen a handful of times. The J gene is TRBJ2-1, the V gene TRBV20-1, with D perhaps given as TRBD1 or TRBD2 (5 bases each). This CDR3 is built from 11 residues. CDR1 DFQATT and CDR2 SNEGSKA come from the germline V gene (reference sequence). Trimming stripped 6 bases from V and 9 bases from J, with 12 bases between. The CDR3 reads CSAYQGREQFF. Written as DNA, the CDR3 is TGCAGTGCCTATCAGGGACGTGAGCAGTTCTTC.

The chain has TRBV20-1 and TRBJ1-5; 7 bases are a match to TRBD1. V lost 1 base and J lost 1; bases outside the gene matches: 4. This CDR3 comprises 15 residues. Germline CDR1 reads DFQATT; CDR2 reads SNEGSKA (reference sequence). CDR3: CSARGTGVSNQPQHF. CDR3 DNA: TGCAGTGCTAGAGGGACAGGTGTAAGCAATCAGCCCCAGCATTTT.

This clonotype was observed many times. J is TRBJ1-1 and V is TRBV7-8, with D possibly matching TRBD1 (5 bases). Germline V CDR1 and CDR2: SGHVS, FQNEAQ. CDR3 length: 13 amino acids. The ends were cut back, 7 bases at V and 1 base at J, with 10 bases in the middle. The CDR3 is CASTRGGNTEAFF. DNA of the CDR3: TGTGCCAGCACCCGGGGGGGGAACACTGAAGCTTTCTTT. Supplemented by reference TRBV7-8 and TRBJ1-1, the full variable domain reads GAGVSQSPRYKVAKRGQDVALRCDPISGHVSLFWYQQALGQGPEFLTYFQNEAQLDKSGLPSDRFFAERPEGSVSTLKIQRTQQEDSAVYLCASTRGGNTEAFFGQGTRLTVV.

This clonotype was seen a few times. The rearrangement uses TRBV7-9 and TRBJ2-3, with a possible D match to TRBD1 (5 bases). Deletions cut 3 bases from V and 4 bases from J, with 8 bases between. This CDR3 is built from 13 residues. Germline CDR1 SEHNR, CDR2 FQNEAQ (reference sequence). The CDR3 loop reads CASSFQGPDTQYF. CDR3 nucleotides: TGTGCCAGCAGCTTCCAGGGCCCAGATACGCAGTATTTT.

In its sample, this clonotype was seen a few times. The CDR3: CASSLVAGNEQFF. The DNA of the CDR3 is TGTGCCAGCAGCTTAGTCGCAGGGAATGAGCAGTTCTTC. The chain links TRBV13 to TRBJ2-1, with D possibly matching TRBD1 (5 bases). Germline V gives CDR1 PRHDT, CDR2 FYEKMQ (reference sequence). The CDR3 is made up of 13 amino acids. V lost 1 base to trimming and J lost 7 bases, with 8 bases between them.